The clone carrying this TCR beta chain was seen many times. Its matching antigen is unknown. Stable hyperthyroidism meant no progression to ophthalmopathy within 18 months of follow-up. This CDR3 is 13 amino acids long. The ends were cut back, 6 bases at V and 5 bases at J, with 11 bases in the middle. This entry belongs to a study of Graves' ophthalmopathy and Graves' hyperthyroidism. Amplification from RNA transcripts yielded the TCR beta CDR3 regions. HTBI primers were used in a first-round RT-PCR, which preceded a second-round multiplex PCR. One entry per CDR3 protein, called by TCRdb with MiXCR from the multiplex PCR reads. This table has about 380,000 distinct CDR3 sequences, 15% appearing once. Findings of the study overall: With about 88% sensitivity and over 65% specificity, a 13-signature model separated ophthalmopathy from stable hyperthyroidism.

Sequenced material: peripheral blood. The chain recombines TRBV12-3 or TRBV12-4 with TRBJ1-3; D is possibly TRBD1 (5 bases). This sequence was found in a woman between 18 and 30 years old with stable Graves' hyperthyroidism. DNA for the CDR3: TGTGCCAGCAGCGGCGGGGCTAGAAACACCATATATTTT. It encodes CASSGGARNTIYF.